The sequence of this TCR beta chain was determined in a study of cytomegalovirus exposure and HLA in healthy donors. Per the germline V gene, CDR1 is SGHNT and CDR2 is YYREEE (reference sequence). With V trimmed by 4 bases and J by 7 bases, 6 bases remained unmatched. The CDR3 has 13 residues. All the people who gave samples were healthy bone marrow donors. Overall study results and limits: One variant, a missense change in DCLRE1C, was linked in a later analysis to TCR beta V- and J-gene trimming.

Amplification used 60 Vbeta primers and 13 Jbeta primers. Sequencing used immunoSEQ multiplex PCR; TCRdb keeps in-frame clones, though not all of them. The sample includes more than 95,000 clones, 76% seen only once; the top ten take roughly 2%. Concerning this clone: Its antigen is unknown. Other DNA sequences from this sample encode an identical CDR3 as well.

The source of this sequence is a man in his fifties or sixties in good health and CMV-seronegative. Material for sequencing was PBMCs. The chain carries TRBV5-4 and TRBJ2-3, with 7 positions matching TRBD1. CDR3 DNA: TGTGCCAGCAGCCCGGACAGGATTAATACGCAGTATTTT. Amino acids: CASSPDRINTQYF.